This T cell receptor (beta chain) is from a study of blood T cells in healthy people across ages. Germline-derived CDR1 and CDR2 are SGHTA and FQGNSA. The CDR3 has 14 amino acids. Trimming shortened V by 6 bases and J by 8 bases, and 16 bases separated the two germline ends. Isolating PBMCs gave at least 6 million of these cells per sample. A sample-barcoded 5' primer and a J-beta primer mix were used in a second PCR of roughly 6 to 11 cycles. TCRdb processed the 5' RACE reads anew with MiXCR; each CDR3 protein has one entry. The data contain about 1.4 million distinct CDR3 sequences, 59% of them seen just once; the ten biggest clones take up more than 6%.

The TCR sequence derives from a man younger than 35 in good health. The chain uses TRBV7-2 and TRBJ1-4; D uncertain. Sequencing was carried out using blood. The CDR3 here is CASSLALVGEKLFF. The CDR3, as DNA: TGTGCCAGCAGTCTAGCCCTGGTGGGGGAAAAACTGTTTTTT.